The clone carrying this T cell receptor (beta chain) was picked up many times. MiXCR, run by TCRdb on the 5' RACE reads, gives a single entry per CDR3 protein. This sample has 25,000 to 30,000 distinct CDR3 sequences, with 5% to 6.5% found just once. The source of the sample is a study of early T cells in non-severe SARS-CoV-2 infection. With 5 bases clipped from V and 4 bases from J, the junction kept 0 bases outside the gene matches. The CDR3 length is 11 residues. Germline assignment: CDR1 DFQATT and CDR2 SNEGSKA (reference sequence). This TCR derives from an adult who was a healthcare worker with PCR-confirmed SARS-CoV-2 infection or an uninfected control (not recorded which). The J gene is TRBJ2-7, the V gene TRBV20-1; TRBD1 agrees at 9 bases. The source material was whole blood, sampled at baseline. CDR3 coding DNA: TGCAGTGCTGGGACAGGGTACGAGCAGTACTTC. This codes for CSAGTGYEQYF.